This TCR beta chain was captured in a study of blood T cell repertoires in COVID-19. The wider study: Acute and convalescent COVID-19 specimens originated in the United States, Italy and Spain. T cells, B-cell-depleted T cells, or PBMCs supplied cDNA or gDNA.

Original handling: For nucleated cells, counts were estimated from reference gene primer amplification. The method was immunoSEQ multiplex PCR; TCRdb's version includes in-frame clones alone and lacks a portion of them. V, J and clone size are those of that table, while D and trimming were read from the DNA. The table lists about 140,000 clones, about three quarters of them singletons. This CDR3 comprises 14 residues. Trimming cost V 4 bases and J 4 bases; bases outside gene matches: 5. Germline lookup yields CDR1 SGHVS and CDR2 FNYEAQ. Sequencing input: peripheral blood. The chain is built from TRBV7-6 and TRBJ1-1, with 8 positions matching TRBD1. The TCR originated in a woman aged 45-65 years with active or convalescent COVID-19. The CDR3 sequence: CASSSRGQGTEAFF. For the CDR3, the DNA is TGTGCCAGCAGCTCCAGGGGGCAAGGCACTGAAGCTTTCTTT. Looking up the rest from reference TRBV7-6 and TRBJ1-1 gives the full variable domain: GAGVSQSPRYKVTKRGQDVALRCDPISGHVSLYWYRQALGQGPEFLTYFNYEAQQDKSGLPNDRFSAERPEGSISTLTIQRTEQRDSAMYRCASSSRGQGTEAFFGQGTRLTVV.